Listed below are T cell receptor beta chains from one sample, sequenced in a study of T-cell memory formation after mild COVID-19. TCRdb independently ran MiXCR on the 5' RACE reads; one entry per CDR3 protein. The data hold around 100,000 distinct CDR3 sequences, with approximately 22% observed a single time. Sequencing input: PBMCs or a T cell subset sorted from them (not recorded which). Every receptor here comes from a man younger than 35 who had mild COVID-19 (a few samples of this study predate the infection). Cell type and time point are not known. The CDR3 runs from the conserved cysteine through the conserved F or W. The D gene is left open where the match is weak. The size field is filled for only some rows; it gives once, few, many or a size class.

>.|TRBJ1-2|.|TRBV7-2
CASSYRTATNYGYTF
TGTGCCAGCAGCTACAGGACAGCCACTAACTATGGCTACACCTTC
>.|TRBJ2-2|TRBD2|TRBV4-2
CASSPPGRADLTGELFF
TGTGCCAGCAGCCCTCCCGGGAGGGCTGACCTTACCGGGGAGCTGTTTTTT
>few|TRBJ1-5|TRBD1|TRBV4-1
CASSWRTGNNQPQHF
TGCGCCAGCAGCTGGAGGACAGGGAACAATCAGCCCCAGCATTTT
>few|TRBJ2-6|.|TRBV29-1
CSVDAGANVLTF
TGCAGCGTCGATGCTGGGGCCAACGTCCTGACTTTC
>.|TRBJ1-3|TRBD1|TRBV4-2
CASSQDDRAFAGNTIYF
TGTGCCAGCAGCCAAGATGACAGGGCTTTCGCTGGAAACACCATATATTTT
>few|TRBJ1-1|.|TRBV4-1
CATTSHTEAFF
TGCGCCACCACGTCTCACACTGAAGCTTTCTTT
>.|TRBJ1-1|.|TRBV24-1
CATSDSKSTPGGEAFF
TGTGCCACCAGTGATTCGAAGAGTACCCCCGGGGGTGAAGCTTTCTTT
>.|TRBJ2-7|.|TRBV9
CASSEAGLGGEQYF
TGTGCCAGCAGCGAGGCGGGCCTCGGGGGCGAGCAGTACTTC
>few|TRBJ2-1|.|TRBV12-3/TRBV12-4
CASSFSLNEQFF
TGTGCCAGCAGTTTCTCCCTCAATGAGCAGTTCTTC
>few|TRBJ1-4|.|TRBV7-9
CASSATGSNEKLFF
TGTGCCAGCAGCGCAACAGGGTCTAATGAAAAACTGTTTTTT
>.|TRBJ2-2|.|TRBV5-1
CASSANRAVGGELFF
TGCGCCAGCAGCGCCAACAGGGCGGTCGGCGGGGAGCTGTTTTTT
>.|TRBJ2-1|.|TRBV20-1
CSATPDPNEQFF
TGCAGTGCCACGCCGGACCCCAATGAGCAGTTCTTC
>.|TRBJ2-1|.|TRBV7-2
CASEGRLYNEQFF
TGTGCCAGCGAGGGACGCCTCTACAATGAGCAGTTCTTC
>.|TRBJ2-1|TRBD2|TRBV4-3
CASSQGPGLAGGQDEQFF
TGCGCCAGCAGCCAAGGCCCGGGACTAGCGGGGGGGCAGGATGAGCAGTTCTTC
>.|TRBJ2-7|.|TRBV7-2
CASSLLQTPYEQYF
TGTGCCAGCAGCTTATTGCAGACTCCCTACGAGCAGTACTTC
>.|TRBJ1-6|.|TRBV5-1
CASSTSKLNSPLHF
TGCGCCAGCAGCACTTCAAAATTGAATTCACCCCTCCACTTT
>few|TRBJ1-3|.|TRBV13
CASSPGRNTIYF
TGTGCCAGCAGCCCGGGCCGAAACACCATATATTTT
>.|TRBJ1-4|.|TRBV7-2
CASSTRNPNEKLFF
TGTGCCAGCAGCACCCGGAATCCTAATGAAAAACTGTTTTTT
>.|TRBJ1-1|.|TRBV5-1
CASSLGDGTYMNTEAFF
TGCGCCAGCAGCTTGGGGGACGGTACCTATATGAACACTGAAGCTTTCTTT
>few|TRBJ1-2|.|TRBV27
CASSPGQRNYGYTF
TGTGCCAGCAGTCCCGGACAGCGAAACTATGGCTACACCTTC
>many|TRBJ1-2|.|TRBV4-2
CASSQVGTDGGYTF
TGTGCCAGCAGCCAAGTCGGGACGGATGGCGGCTACACCTTC
>few|TRBJ2-3|.|TRBV9
CASSFSLGADTQYF
TGTGCCAGCAGCTTCAGCCTCGGCGCAGATACGCAGTATTTT
>.|TRBJ2-1|TRBD1|TRBV28
CASRLAGTGIYEQFF
TGTGCCAGCAGACTTGCCGGGACAGGGATCTATGAGCAGTTCTTC
>few|TRBJ1-5|.|TRBV12-3/TRBV12-4
CASSGTIGAQPQHF
TGTGCCAGCAGTGGTACGATAGGAGCCCAGCCCCAGCATTTT
>.|TRBJ1-1|.|TRBV4-1
CASSHPGRDTEAFF
TGCGCCAGCAGCCATCCCGGAAGGGACACTGAAGCTTTCTTT
>few|TRBJ2-2|.|TRBV9
CASSTLAGELFF
TGTGCCAGCAGCACCCTAGCGGGGGAGCTGTTTTTT
>.|TRBJ1-1|TRBD1|TRBV12-3/TRBV12-4
CASSRTGDLAEAFF
TGTGCCAGCAGTCGGACAGGGGATTTGGCTGAAGCTTTCTTT
>.|TRBJ2-7|TRBD2|TRBV7-8
CASSLVAGGYEQYF
TGTGCCAGCAGCTTAGTAGCGGGGGGCTACGAGCAGTACTTC
>few|TRBJ1-1|.|TRBV4-1
CASSLLRGLNTEAFF
TGCGCCAGCAGCCTGCTCCGGGGGTTGAACACTGAAGCTTTCTTT
>.|TRBJ2-5|TRBD2|TRBV7-9
CASSFLAGEGETQYF
TGTGCCAGCAGCTTCCTCGCGGGGGAGGGAGAGACCCAGTACTTC
>.|TRBJ2-7|.|TRBV12-3/TRBV12-4
CASSLGPSGTYEQYF
TGTGCCAGCAGTCTGGGACCCTCCGGGACCTACGAGCAGTACTTC
>few|TRBJ2-3|TRBD1|TRBV24-1
CATSDLGQGHTDTQYF
TGTGCCACCAGTGATTTAGGACAGGGCCACACAGATACGCAGTATTTT
>.|TRBJ1-5|.|TRBV12-3/TRBV12-4
CASTPSDGDQHF
TGTGCCAGCACCCCATCGGACGGAGACCAGCATTTT
>.|TRBJ2-5|TRBD2|TRBV12-3/TRBV12-4
CASSPSSGGFQETQYF
TGTGCCAGCAGCCCTTCCAGCGGGGGGTTCCAAGAGACCCAGTACTTC
>.|TRBJ1-4|.|TRBV9
CASSVGGRGEKLFF
TGTGCCAGCAGCGTAGGGGGGAGGGGTGAAAAACTGTTTTTT
>few|TRBJ2-7|.|TRBV7-2
CASSPGGQGNVAQYF
TGTGCCAGCAGCCCTGGGGGGCAGGGGAATGTCGCGCAGTACTTC
>few|TRBJ2-3|TRBD1|TRBV6-2/TRBV6-3
CASSRPPPGQGTDTQYF
TGTGCCAGCAGCCGCCCGCCTCCGGGACAGGGGACAGATACGCAGTATTTT
>few|TRBJ2-7|.|TRBV11-2
CASSPSQQGKHYEQYF
TGTGCCAGCAGCCCAAGCCAACAGGGTAAACACTACGAGCAGTACTTC
>.|TRBJ2-1|TRBD2|TRBV6-2/TRBV6-3
CASMTVGTIPYNEQFF
TGTGCCAGCATGACCGTCGGGACTATACCGTACAATGAGCAGTTCTTC
>.|TRBJ2-7|TRBD1|TRBV11-2
CASSSGTDYEQYF
TGTGCCAGCAGCTCTGGGACAGACTACGAGCAGTACTTC
>few|TRBJ1-1|.|TRBV20-1
CSASHRESNTEAFF
TGCAGTGCTAGTCACAGGGAATCGAACACTGAAGCTTTCTTT
>.|TRBJ1-2|TRBD1|TRBV19
CASSSAGTANNYGYTF
TGTGCCAGTAGTTCGGCCGGGACAGCAAACAACTATGGCTACACCTTC
>few|TRBJ1-2|.|TRBV29-1
CSVVYREGSYGYTF
TGCAGCGTAGTTTACAGGGAGGGTTCCTATGGCTACACCTTC
>.|TRBJ1-4|TRBD1|TRBV3-1
CASSLRDRITENEKLFF
TGTGCCAGCAGCCTCCGGGACAGGATTACTGAGAATGAAAAACTGTTTTTT
>.|TRBJ2-1|.|TRBV7-8
CASSPTGANYNEQFF
TGTGCCAGCAGCCCCACCGGGGCTAACTACAATGAGCAGTTCTTC
>few|TRBJ1-1|.|TRBV29-1
CSVERKNTEAFF
TGCAGCGTTGAAAGGAAGAACACTGAAGCTTTCTTT
>few|TRBJ1-1|.|TRBV27
CASSPVGGTEAFF
TGTGCCAGCAGTCCTGTGGGAGGCACTGAAGCTTTCTTT
>few|TRBJ1-5|.|TRBV27
CASSPGVLNQPQHF
TGTGCCAGCAGCCCGGGAGTCCTCAATCAGCCCCAGCATTTT
>many|TRBJ2-2|.|TRBV7-9
CASSLHTGELFF
TGTGCCAGCAGCCTTCATACCGGGGAGCTGTTTTTT
>few|TRBJ2-3|.|TRBV27
CASSWGAEDTQYF
TGTGCCAGCAGTTGGGGCGCAGAGGATACGCAGTATTTT
>few|TRBJ1-6|.|TRBV5-5
CASTRIGPNSPLHF
TGTGCCAGCACCCGGATCGGGCCGAATTCACCCCTCCACTTT
>few|TRBJ2-3|.|TRBV6-1
CASNPLLTGTQTQYF
TGTGCCAGCAATCCACTACTTACAGGGACCCAGACGCAGTATTTT
>.|TRBJ2-3|.|TRBV6-2/TRBV6-3
CASSYLGTQYF
TGTGCCAGCAGTTATTTGGGTACGCAGTATTTT
>few|TRBJ1-3|.|TRBV5-1
CASSFRVAGSSGNTIYF
TGCGCCAGCAGCTTCAGGGTGGCGGGAAGCTCTGGAAACACCATATATTTT
>few|TRBJ1-1|.|TRBV28
CASSPLGARTEAFF
TGTGCCAGCAGTCCTCTGGGGGCGCGGACTGAAGCTTTCTTT
>few|TRBJ2-1|TRBD1|TRBV9
CASSVEGQGYYNEQFF
TGTGCCAGCAGCGTAGAGGGACAGGGGTATTACAATGAGCAGTTCTTC
>few|TRBJ2-7|.|TRBV4-1
CASSPTATYSYEQYF
TGCGCCAGCAGCCCAACAGCTACCTACTCCTACGAGCAGTACTTC